This TCR beta chain was observed in a study of CD8 T cells in Susac syndrome. Reverse transcription of about 0.45 to 1 ug RNA used random hexamers. TCRdb reprocessed the immunoSEQ multiplex PCR reads with MiXCR, giving one entry per CDR3 protein. This table has hundreds of thousands of distinct CDR3 sequences, 94% appearing once. Per the germline V gene, CDR1 is DFQATT and CDR2 is SNEGSKA (reference sequence). V shed 0 bases and J 1 base; nucleotides not matched to a gene: 7. The CDR3 runs 16 residues. This clonotype was obtained from a human donor with Susac syndrome. Sequenced material: CD4+ T cells from PBMCs. The chain couples TRBV20-1 to TRBJ2-3; 7 bases line up with TRBD2. CDR3 amino acids: CSARDLGGGGTDTQYF. Written as DNA, the CDR3 is TGCAGTGCTAGAGATTTGGGGGGAGGGGGCACAGATACGCAGTATTTT.